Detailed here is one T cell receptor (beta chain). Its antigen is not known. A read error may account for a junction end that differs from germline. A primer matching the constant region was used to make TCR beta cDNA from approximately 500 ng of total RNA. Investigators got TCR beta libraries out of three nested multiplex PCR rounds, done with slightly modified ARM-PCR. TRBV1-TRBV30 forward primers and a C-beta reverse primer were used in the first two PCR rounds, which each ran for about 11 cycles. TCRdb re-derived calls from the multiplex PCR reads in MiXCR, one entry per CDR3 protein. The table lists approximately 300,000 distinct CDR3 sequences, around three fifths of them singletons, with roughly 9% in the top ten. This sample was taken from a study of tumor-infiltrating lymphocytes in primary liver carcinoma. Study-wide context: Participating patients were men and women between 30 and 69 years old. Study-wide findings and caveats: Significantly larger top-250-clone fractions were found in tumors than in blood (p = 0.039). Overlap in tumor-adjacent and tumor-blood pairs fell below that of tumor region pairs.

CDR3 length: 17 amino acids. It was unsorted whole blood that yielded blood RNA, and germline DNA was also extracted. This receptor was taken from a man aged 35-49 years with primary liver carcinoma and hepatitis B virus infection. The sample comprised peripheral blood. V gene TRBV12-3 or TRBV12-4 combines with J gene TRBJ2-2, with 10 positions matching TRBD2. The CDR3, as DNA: TGTGCCAGCTCCCGTTCAGCGGGAGGGCTCTTGGCCGGGGAGCTATTTTTT. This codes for CASSRSAGGLLAGELFF.